This TCR beta chain was profiled in a study of T cell responses to AZD1222 COVID-19 vaccine. Overall study: Whether given at about 4 or about 12 weeks, second doses were pooled. Findings and caveats of the study: Seropositivity was recorded at baseline in only a handful of AZD1222 recipients.

The ends lost 6 bases at V and 4 bases at J; junction bases unmatched: 7. Germline assignment: CDR1 MDHEN and CDR2 SYDVKM. This CDR3 comprises 14 residues. Worth noting for this clone: The antigen remains undetermined.

Libraries were prepared by immunoSEQ multiplex PCR; TCRdb keeps only in-frame clonotypes and omits some of them. The sample shows more than 65,000 clones, about nine tenths of them seen only once. The chain couples TRBV28 to TRBJ1-2; 8 bases line up with TRBD1. The sequence was obtained from an adult in good health. The sample in question was peripheral blood, obtained on day 0 of AZD1222 vaccination. The CDR3 reads CASRNRGAGYGYTF. Here the CDR3 DNA reads TGTGCCAGCAGAAACAGGGGGGCCGGCTATGGCTACACCTTC.